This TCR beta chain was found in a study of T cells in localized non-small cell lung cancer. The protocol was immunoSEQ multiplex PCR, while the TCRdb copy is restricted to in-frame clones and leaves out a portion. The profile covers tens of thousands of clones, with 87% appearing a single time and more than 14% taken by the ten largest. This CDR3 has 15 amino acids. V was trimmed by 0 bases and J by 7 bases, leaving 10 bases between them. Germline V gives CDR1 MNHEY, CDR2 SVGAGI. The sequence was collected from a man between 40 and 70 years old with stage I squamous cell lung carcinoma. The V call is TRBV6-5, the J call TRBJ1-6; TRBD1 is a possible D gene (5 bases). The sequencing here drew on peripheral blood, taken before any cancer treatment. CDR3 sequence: CASSYSRSGNSPLHF. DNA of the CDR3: TGTGCCAGCAGTTACTCGCGCTCAGGGAATTCACCCCTCCACTTT.